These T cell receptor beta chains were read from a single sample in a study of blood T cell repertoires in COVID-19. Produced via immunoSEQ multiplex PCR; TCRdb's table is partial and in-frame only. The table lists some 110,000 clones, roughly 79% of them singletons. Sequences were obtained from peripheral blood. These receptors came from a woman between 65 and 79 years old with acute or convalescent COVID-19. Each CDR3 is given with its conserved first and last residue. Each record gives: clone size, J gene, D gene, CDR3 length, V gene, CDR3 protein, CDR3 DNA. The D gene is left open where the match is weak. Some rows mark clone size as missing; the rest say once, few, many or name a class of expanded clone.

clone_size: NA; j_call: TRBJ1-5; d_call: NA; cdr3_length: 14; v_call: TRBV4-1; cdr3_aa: CASSQDRSHQPQHF; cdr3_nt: TGCGCCAGCAGCCAAGATAGGAGCCATCAGCCCCAGCATTTT
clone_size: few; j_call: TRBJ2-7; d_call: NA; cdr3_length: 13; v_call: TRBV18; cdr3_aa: CASSPRRSYEQYF; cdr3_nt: TGTGCCAGCTCACCTAGGAGGTCCTACGAGCAGTACTTC
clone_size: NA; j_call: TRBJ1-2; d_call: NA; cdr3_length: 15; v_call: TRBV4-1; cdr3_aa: CASSQDPTATYGYTF; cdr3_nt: TGCGCCAGCAGCCAAGACCCCACTGCTACCTATGGCTACACCTTC
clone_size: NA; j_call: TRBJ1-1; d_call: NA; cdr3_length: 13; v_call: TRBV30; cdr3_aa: CAWDLVLNTEAFF; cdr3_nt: TGTGCCTGGGACTTGGTTCTCAACACTGAAGCTTTCTTT
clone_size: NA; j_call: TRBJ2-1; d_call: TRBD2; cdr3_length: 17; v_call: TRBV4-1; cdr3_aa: CASSQEASGGARNEQFF; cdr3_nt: TGCGCCAGCAGCCAAGAGGCTAGCGGGGGGGCGAGAAATGAGCAGTTCTTC
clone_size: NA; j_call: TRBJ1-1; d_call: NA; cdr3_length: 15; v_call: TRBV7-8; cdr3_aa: CASSLATGGFPEAFF; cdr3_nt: TGTGCCAGCAGCTTAGCTACGGGGGGTTTCCCTGAAGCTTTCTTT
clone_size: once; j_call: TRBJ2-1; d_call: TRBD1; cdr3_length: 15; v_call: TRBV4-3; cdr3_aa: CASSQEDRVNHEQFF; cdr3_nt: TGCGCCAGCAGCCAAGAGGACAGGGTAAACCATGAGCAGTTCTTC
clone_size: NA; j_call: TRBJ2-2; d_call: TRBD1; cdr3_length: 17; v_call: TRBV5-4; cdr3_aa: CASSRAGQETNTGELFF; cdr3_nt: TGTGCCAGCAGCCGCGCCGGACAGGAGACGAACACCGGGGAGCTGTTTTTT
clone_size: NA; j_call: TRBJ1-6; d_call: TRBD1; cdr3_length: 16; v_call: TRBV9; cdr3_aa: CASSPGGTGINSPLHF; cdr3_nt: TGTGCCAGCAGTCCTGGCGGGACAGGCATTAATTCACCCCTCCACTTT
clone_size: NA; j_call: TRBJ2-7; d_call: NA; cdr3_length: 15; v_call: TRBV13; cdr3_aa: CASSSRRVPTYEQYF; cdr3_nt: TGTGCCAGCAGCTCCCGCAGGGTACCCACCTACGAGCAGTACTTC
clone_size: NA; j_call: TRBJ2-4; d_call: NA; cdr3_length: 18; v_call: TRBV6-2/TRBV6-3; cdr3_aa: CASSSPRQVRLAKNIQYF; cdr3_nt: TGTGCCAGCAGCTCACCTCGACAGGTTCGTCTAGCCAAAAACATTCAGTACTTC
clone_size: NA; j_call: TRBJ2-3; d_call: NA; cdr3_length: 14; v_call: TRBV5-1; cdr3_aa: CASSLGETTDTQYF; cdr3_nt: TGCGCCAGCAGCCTGGGGGAGACCACAGATACGCAGTATTTT
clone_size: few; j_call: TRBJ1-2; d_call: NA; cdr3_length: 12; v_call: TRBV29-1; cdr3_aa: CSVDTVTYGYTF; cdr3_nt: TGCAGCGTTGATACGGTCACCTATGGCTACACCTTC